This T cell receptor (beta chain) came from a study of blood T cell repertoires in COVID-19. About the research overall: Italy, Spain and the United States were the sources of the convalescent and acute COVID-19 samples. T cells, B-cell-depleted T cells, or PBMCs supplied cDNA or gDNA.

Trimming pared 0 bases from V and 1 base from J, leaving 9 bases between. This CDR3 has 15 residues. The germline V gene encodes CDR1 SGHTA and CDR2 FQGNSA. Per the authors' pipeline: Amplifying reference gene primers gave estimates of nucleated cell counts. Sequenced by immunoSEQ multiplex PCR; TCRdb stores in-frame clones only, minus some. V, J and clone size were drawn from that table, and D and trimming were deduced from the DNA. The table records 300,000 or so clones, about 89% of them present only once. The receptor was derived from a woman in her forties or fifties who had recovered from COVID-19. This chain uses TRBV7-2 with TRBJ2-5; D gene uncertain. Sequencing input: peripheral blood. DNA of the CDR3: TGTGCCAGCAGCTTAGCATATGGCTCCCAAGAGACCCAGTACTTC. Protein: CASSLAYGSQETQYF.